Included here is one T cell receptor (beta chain) sequence, with context. The antigen it binds to is not known. Within one base of it there is no much larger clone, and no base qualities were kept. For sorting, regulatory T cells were defined as CD4+CD25hiCD127low/negative cells. APECED syndrome was present in the AIRE-deficient patients. Tconv and Treg cells for TCRbeta sequencing were sorted on a FACSAria flow cytometer. The sorted cells went into 5-ml round-bottom polystyrene tubes, and the dry cell pellets were then frozen at -80 degrees C until sequencing. This sample is part of a study of B cell selection in AIRE deficiency (dated by TCRdb to between 2017 and 2020). Study-wide context: TCRbeta repertoires of sorted blood CD4+ conventional T cells and regulatory T cells were compared between AIRE-deficient patients and healthy controls. The TCR-sequenced cohort comprised about five AIRE-deficient APECED patients and about five healthy control donors.

The immunoSEQ platform was used to sequence the TCRbeta chains. As for the authors' bioinformatics: Pooled Treg repertoires yielded 50,000 to 65,000 distinct TCRbeta sequences from patients and more than 9.5x10^4 from healthy donors. Public Treg TCRbeta sequences were defined as those shared by two or more individuals and were then searched for in Tconv repertoires. Differences between groups were assessed using Mann-Whitney U tests with Bonferroni-Dunn correction in GraphPad Prism 7.03. What TCRdb holds here is the immuneACCESS table cut down to in-frame rearrangements. Part of the clones is not present; checked against another copy, under half of the missing clones reflect an unresolved V gene, and the others are unexplained. That table supplies the V and J calls and clone size; D and trimming were determined from the DNA. The sample profile shows approximately 21,000 clones; about 95% of them were found once. The leading ten clones occupy approximately 2% of the sample.

Paper-wide results and their limitations: Among 3,500 to 4,000 shared Treg TCRbeta sequences, about 30% were shared exclusively by healthy donors and approximately 9.3% exclusively by patients, which suggests that Treg selection is less efficient in the absence of AIRE. Sequencing covered only TCRbeta chains, and 35% to 40% of shared healthy-donor Treg sequences were also present in healthy Tconv, possibly due to differing TCRalpha chains. In terms of TCRBV gene usage, CDR3 length and TCR diversity, Tconv and Treg cells from AIRE-deficient patients looked similar to Tconv and Treg cells from healthy donors. Approximately 30% of the Treg TCRbeta sequences shared among healthy donors were detected in patient Tconv cells, suggesting that Treg-biased clones are diverted into the Tconv compartment. Shared Treg sequences had shorter CDR3s, reflecting a bias toward rearrangements with few non-templated nucleotide insertions.

This sequence originates from a human donor with AIRE deficiency. The specimen was Tregs sorted from PBMCs.

The CDR3 protein is CASSLDYHEQYF. The DNA reads as follows: TGCGCCAGCAGCTTAGACTACCACGAGCAGTACTTC. Recombination connected TRBV5-1 to TRBJ2-7; a weak D assignment points to TRBD2 (5 bases agree). A distance of 8 bases separates the germline ends of V and J, which lose 2 bases and 5 bases respectively. CDR1 is given as SGHRS and CDR2 as YFSETQ, both from the germline V gene. The CDR3 starts with the cysteine, ends with the phenylalanine, and has 12 residues. The entry retains the CDR3 DNA only, 36 bases that are in frame from base 1.